The clone carrying this TCR beta chain was counted many times. These data are taken from a study of T-cell reconstitution after alpha-beta-depleted transplantation in children. The CDR3 is 13 amino acids. Germline-derived CDR1 and CDR2 are DFQATT and SNEGSKA (reference sequence). Trimming cost V 5 bases and J 6 bases; bases outside gene matches: 5. Preparing the TCRbeta library involved the use of unique molecular identifiers. TCRdb re-derived calls from the PCR reads in MiXCR, one entry per CDR3 protein. This table holds some 200,000 distinct CDR3 sequences, roughly 10% found once. The chain uses TRBV20-1 and TRBJ2-1, with 9 bases that match TRBD1. The sample consisted of PBMCs from the stem cell graft donor, taken from the stem cell graft. This clonotype originated in a human donor who donated a stem cell graft to a child with acute lymphoblastic leukemia. In DNA, the CDR3 is TGCAGTGCTCCCGGGACAGGGCCCAATGAGCAGTTCTTC. Protein: CSAPGTGPNEQFF.